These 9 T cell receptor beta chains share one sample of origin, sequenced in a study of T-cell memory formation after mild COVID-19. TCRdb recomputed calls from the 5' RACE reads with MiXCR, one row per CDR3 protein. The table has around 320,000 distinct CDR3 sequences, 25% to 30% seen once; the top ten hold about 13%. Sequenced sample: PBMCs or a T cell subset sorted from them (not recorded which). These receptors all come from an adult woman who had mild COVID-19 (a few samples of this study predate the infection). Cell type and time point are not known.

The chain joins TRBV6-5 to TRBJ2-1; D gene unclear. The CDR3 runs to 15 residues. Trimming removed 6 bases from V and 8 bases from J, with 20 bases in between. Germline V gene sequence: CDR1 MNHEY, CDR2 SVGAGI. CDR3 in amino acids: CASRPTLTSWHEQFF. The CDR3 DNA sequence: TGTGCCAGCAGACCAACCTTGACAAGCTGGCATGAGCAGTTCTTC.

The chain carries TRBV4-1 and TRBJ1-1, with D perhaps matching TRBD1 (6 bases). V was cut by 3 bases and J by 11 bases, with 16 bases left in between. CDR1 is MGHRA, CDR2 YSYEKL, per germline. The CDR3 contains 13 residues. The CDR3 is CASSHTDRNDAFF. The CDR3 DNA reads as TGCGCCAGCAGCCACACCGACAGGAACGATGCTTTCTTT.

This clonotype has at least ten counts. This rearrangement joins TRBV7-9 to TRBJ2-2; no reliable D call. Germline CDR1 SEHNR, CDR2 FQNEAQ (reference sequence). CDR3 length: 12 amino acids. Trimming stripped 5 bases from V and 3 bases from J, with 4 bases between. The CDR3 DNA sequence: TGTGCCAGCAGCCTTTACACCGGGGAGCTGTTTTTT. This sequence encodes CASSLYTGELFF.

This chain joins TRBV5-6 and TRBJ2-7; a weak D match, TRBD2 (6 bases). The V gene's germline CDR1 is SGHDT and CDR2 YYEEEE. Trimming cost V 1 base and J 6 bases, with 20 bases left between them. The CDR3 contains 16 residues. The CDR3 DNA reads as TGTGCCAGCAGCTTGAACCCGGGACTGACCTCGAGCGAGCAGTACTTC. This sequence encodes CASSLNPGLTSSEQYF.

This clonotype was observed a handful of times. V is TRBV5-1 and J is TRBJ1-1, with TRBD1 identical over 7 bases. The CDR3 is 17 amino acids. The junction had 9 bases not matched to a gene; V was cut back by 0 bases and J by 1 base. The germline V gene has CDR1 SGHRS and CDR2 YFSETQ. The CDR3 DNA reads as TGCGCCAGCAGCTTGGGCCCAGGGGGAGAGGGGAACACTGAAGCTTTCTTT. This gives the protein CASSLGPGGEGNTEAFF.

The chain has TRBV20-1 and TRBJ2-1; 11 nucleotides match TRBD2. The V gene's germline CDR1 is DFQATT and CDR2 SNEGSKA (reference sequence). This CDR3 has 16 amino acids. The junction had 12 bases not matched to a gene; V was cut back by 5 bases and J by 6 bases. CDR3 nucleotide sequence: TGCAGTGCTCGGACTAGCGGGCCACTCAGAGGCAATGAGCAGTTCTTC. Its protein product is CSARTSGPLRGNEQFF.

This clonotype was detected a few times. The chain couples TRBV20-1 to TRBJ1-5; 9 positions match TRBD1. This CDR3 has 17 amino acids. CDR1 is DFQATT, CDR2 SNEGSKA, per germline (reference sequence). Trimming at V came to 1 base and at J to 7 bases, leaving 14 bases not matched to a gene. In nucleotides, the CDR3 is TGCAGTGCTAGAGCCCCGGGTCAGGGACAGGGTGGACAGCCCCAGCATTTT. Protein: CSARAPGQGQGGQPQHF.

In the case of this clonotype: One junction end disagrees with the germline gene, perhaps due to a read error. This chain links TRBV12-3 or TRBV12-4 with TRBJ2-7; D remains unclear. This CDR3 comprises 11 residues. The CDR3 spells CASSQGSYSNF. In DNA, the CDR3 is TGTGCCAGCAGTCAAGGGTCTTACTCTAACTTC.

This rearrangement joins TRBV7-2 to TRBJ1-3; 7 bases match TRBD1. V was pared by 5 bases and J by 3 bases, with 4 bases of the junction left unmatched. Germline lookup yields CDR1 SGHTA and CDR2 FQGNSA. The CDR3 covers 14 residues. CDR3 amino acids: CASSITGDGNTIYF. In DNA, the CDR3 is TGTGCCAGCAGCATAACAGGGGATGGAAACACCATATATTTT.